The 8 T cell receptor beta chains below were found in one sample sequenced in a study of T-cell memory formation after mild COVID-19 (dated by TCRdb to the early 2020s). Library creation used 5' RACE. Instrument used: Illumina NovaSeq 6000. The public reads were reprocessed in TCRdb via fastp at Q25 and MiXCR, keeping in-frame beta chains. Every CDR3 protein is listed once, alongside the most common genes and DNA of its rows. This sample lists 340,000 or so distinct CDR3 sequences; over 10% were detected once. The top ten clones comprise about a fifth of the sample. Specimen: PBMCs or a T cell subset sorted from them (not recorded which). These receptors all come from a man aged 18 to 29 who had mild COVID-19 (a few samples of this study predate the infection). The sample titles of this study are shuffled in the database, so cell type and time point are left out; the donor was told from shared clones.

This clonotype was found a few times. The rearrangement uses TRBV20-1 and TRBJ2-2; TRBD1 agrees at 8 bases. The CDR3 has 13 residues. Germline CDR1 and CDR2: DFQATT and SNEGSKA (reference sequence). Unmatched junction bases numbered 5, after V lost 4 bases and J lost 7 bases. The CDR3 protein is CSATGGGGGELFF. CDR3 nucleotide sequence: TGCAGTGCTACAGGGGGCGGCGGCGGGGAGCTGTTTTTT.

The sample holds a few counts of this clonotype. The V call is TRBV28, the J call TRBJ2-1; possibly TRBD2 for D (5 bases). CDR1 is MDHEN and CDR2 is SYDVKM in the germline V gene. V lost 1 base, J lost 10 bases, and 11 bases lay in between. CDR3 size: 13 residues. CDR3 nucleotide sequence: TGTGCCAGCAGTTTATCCAGAACTAGAGAGCAGTTCTTC. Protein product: CASSLSRTREQFF.

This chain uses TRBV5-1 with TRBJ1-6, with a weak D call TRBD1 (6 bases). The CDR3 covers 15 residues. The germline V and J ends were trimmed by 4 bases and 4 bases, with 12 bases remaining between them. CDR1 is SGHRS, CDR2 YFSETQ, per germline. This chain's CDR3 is CASSSRGLYNSPLHF. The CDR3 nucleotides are TGCGCCAGCAGCAGCCGGGGGCTATATAATTCACCCCTCCACTTT.

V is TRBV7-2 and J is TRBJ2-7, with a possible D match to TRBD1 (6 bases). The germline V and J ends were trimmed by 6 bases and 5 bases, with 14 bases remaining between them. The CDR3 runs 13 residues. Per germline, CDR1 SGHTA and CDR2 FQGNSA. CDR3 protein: CASRSDRSHEQYF. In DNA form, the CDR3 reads TGTGCCAGCAGATCCGACAGGTCCCACGAGCAGTACTTC.

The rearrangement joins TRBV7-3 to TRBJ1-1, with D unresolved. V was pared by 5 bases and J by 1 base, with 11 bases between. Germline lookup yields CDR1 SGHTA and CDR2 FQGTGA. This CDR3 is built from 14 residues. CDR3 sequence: CASSATATNTEAFF. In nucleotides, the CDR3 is TGTGCCAGCAGCGCCACTGCCACGAACACTGAAGCTTTCTTT.

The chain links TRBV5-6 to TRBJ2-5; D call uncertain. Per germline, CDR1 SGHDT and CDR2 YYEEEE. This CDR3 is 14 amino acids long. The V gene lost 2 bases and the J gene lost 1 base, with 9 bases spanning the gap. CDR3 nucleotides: TGTGCCAGCAGCTTTGGAATCCTCCAAGAGACCCAGTACTTC. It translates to CASSFGILQETQYF.

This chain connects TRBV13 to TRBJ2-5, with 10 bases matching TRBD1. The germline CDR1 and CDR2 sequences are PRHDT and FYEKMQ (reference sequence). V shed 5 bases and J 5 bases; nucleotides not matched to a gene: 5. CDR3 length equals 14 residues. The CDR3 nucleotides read TGTGCCAGCAGCACCGGGACAGGGGAGGAGACCCAGTACTTC. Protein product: CASSTGTGEETQYF.

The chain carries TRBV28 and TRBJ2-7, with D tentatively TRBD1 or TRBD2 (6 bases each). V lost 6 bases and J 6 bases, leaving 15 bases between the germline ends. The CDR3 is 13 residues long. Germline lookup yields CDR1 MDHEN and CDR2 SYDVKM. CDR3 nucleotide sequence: TGTGCCAGCAGCCCCGTGGGGGGCCCCGAGCAGTACGTC. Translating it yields CASSPVGGPEQYV.